The following is a T cell receptor (beta chain) sequence with its context. Data came from immunoSEQ multiplex PCR; TCRdb stores just in-frame clones and leaves some out. Among around 1,700 clones listed, more than 60% were seen once. These data belong to a study of OX40 agonist ivuxolimab in advanced cancers. For the study at large: While on treatment, patients had intravenous ivuxolimab at 0.01 to 10 mg/kg every 2 weeks.

The CDR3 length is 19 residues. The V segment lost 1 base and the J segment 0 bases; nucleotides outside the gene matches: 7. From germline, CDR1 is LGHNA and CDR2 YNFKEQ. This sequence originates from an adult with an advanced solid tumor such as melanoma, head and neck, liver or kidney cancer. Sequencing was performed on CD4+ or CD8+ T cells sorted from blood, taken in a trial of the OX40 agonist ivuxolimab. The rearrangement uses TRBV4-2 and TRBJ2-1; TRBD2 matches at 12 bases. The CDR3 DNA sequence: TGTGCCAGCAGCCAAGTGGCTAGCGGGGGGGGGAGCTCCTACAATGAGCAGTTCTTC. It encodes CASSQVASGGGSSYNEQFF.